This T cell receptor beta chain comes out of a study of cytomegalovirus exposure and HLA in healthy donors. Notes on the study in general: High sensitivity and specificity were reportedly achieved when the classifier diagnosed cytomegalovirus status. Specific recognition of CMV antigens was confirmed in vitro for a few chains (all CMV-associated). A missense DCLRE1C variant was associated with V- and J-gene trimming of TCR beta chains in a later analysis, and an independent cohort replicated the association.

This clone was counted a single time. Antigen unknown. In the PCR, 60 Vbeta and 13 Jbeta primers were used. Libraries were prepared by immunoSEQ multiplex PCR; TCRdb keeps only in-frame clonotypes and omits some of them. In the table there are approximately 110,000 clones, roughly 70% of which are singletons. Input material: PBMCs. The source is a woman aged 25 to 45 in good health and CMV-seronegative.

CDR3 in DNA: TGCGCCAGCAGCCAAGATCCGGGTGTGGATCGGCCCCAGCATTTT. It encodes CASSQDPGVDRPQHF. The chain employs TRBV4-1 and TRBJ1-5; D is unclear. Germline V gene lookup returns CDR1 MGHRA and CDR2 YSYEKL. Deletions cut 0 bases from V and 9 bases from J, with 15 bases between. The CDR3 spans 15 residues.